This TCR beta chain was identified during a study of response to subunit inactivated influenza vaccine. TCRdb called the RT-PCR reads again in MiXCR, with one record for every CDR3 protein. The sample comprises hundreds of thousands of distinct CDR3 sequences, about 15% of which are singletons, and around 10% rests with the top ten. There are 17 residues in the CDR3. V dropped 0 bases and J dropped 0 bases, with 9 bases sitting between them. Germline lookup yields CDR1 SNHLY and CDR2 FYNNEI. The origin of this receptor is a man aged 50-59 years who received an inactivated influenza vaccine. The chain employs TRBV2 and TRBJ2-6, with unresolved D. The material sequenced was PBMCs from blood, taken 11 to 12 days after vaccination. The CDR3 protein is CASSEAYSSSGANVLTF. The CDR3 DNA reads TGTGCCAGCAGTGAAGCCTATAGTAGCTCTGGGGCCAACGTCCTGACTTTC.